The 26 T cell receptor beta chains given below trace back to one sample, sequenced in a study of blood T cell repertoires in COVID-19. Assay used: immunoSEQ multiplex PCR; TCRdb lists only in-frame clones, some missing. This table has 100,000 to 150,000 clones, roughly 88% appearing once. The sequencing input was peripheral blood. The source is a man aged 50-60 years with acute or convalescent COVID-19.

The chain employs TRBV5-1 and TRBJ1-1; TRBD1 matches at 9 bases. The J segment lost 5 bases and the V segment lost 1 base, leaving 3 bases of the junction unmatched. Germline CDR1 reads SGHRS; CDR2 reads YFSETQ. CDR3 length equals 14 residues. This CDR3 is CASSLQTGGTEAFF. CDR3 DNA: TGCGCCAGCAGCTTGCAGACAGGGGGGACTGAAGCTTTCTTT.

The V call is TRBV15, the J call TRBJ2-1; the match to TRBD2 covers 15 bases. Trimming took 2 bases from V and 13 from J; bases not matched to a gene: 24. Germline assignment: CDR1 LNHNV and CDR2 YYDKDF (reference sequence). The CDR3 is 21 residues long. CDR3 nucleotide sequence: TGTGCCACCAGCAGATCTCGGACTAGCGGGAGGGGGTGGCAACCCGTAATCCGCCAGTTCTTC. Translated, it gives CATSRSRTSGRGWQPVIRQFF. Full variable domain (remainder filled in from reference TRBV15 and TRBJ2-1): DAMVIQNPRYQVTQFGKPVTLSCSQTLNHNVMYWYQQKSSQAPKLLFHYYDKDFNNEADTPDNFQSRRPNTSFCFLDIRSPGLGDTAMYLCATSRSRTSGRGWQPVIRQFFGPGTRLTVL.

This clone turned up a few times. The chain couples TRBV7-9 to TRBJ2-7, with unresolved D. CDR1 is SEHNR and CDR2 is FQNEAQ in the germline V gene (reference sequence). Trimming removed 2 bases at V and 3 bases at J, with 8 bases between. This CDR3 is 13 amino acids long. DNA of the CDR3: TGTGCCAGCAGCTTATCCGGTGGCTACGAGCAGTACTTC. Protein sequence: CASSLSGGYEQYF.

V and J are TRBV6-4 and TRBJ2-3; D remains ambiguous. Trimming took off 2 bases at V and 3 bases at J, with 9 bases between the two ends. CDR1 MRHNA and CDR2 SNTAGT come from the germline V gene. This CDR3 is 14 amino acids long. The CDR3 DNA follows: TGTGCCAGCAGTGACAATTCTAGGACAGATACGCAGTATTTT. This codes for CASSDNSRTDTQYF.

The chain has TRBV3-1 (or the pseudogene TRBV3-2) and TRBJ2-7; maybe TRBD1 (6 bases). The CDR3 loop spans 12 amino acids. CDR1 and CDR2 (germline): LGHDT, YNNKEL (reference sequence). Between the trimmed V and J ends, which lost 4 bases and 6 bases, there was a span of 10 bases. The CDR3 nucleotides read TGTGCCAGCAGCCTTACAGGGTCCGAGCAGTACTTC. Residues: CASSLTGSEQYF.

The gene calls are TRBV10-3 and TRBJ2-3; 8 bases align to TRBD2. CDR1 is ENHRY, CDR2 SYGVKD, per germline. The CDR3 has 17 amino acids. The V segment lost 3 bases and the J segment 10 bases; nucleotides outside the gene matches: 18. CDR3 region: CAISDVPGTSDSEAQYF. CDR3 in DNA: TGTGCCATCAGTGATGTGCCCGGGACTAGTGATAGCGAGGCGCAGTATTTT.

This chain links TRBV24-1 with TRBJ1-2; D uncertain. This CDR3 spans 11 amino acids. Germline CDR1 KGHDR, CDR2 SFDVKD. The V and J ends lost 12 bases and 3 bases respectively, with 10 bases between them. The CDR3 here is CASDKDYGYTF. CDR3 coding DNA: TGTGCCTCTGACAAGGACTATGGCTACACCTTC.

The rearrangement joins TRBV11-3 to TRBJ2-3; tentative D call: TRBD2 (8 bases). Trimming took 5 bases from V and 4 from J, leaving 19 bases between them. Germline CDR1 is SGHNT and CDR2 is YENEEA. CDR3 size: 16 residues. This chain's CDR3 is CASSRKTGRGADTQYF. In DNA form, the CDR3 reads TGTGCCAGCAGCCGCAAGACAGGGCGGGGGGCAGATACGCAGTATTTT.

V gene TRBV28 combines with J gene TRBJ2-3, with D maybe TRBD1 (5 bases). Germline loops: CDR1 MDHEN, CDR2 SYDVKM. The CDR3 runs 13 residues. The V gene lost 6 bases and the J gene lost 3 bases, with 10 bases spanning the gap. As DNA, the CDR3 is TGTGCCAGCAGAAAGACAGCGACAGATACGCAGTATTTT. As protein: CASRKTATDTQYF.

This chain connects TRBV5-1 to TRBJ1-1; D remains unclear. The CDR3 sequence is 12 residues long. Deletions cut 5 bases from V and 4 bases from J, with 9 bases between. From germline, CDR1 is SGHRS and CDR2 YFSETQ. The CDR3 nucleotides are TGCGCCAGCAGAATCACGGGCACTGAAGCTTTCTTT. Its translation is CASRITGTEAFF.

V usage is TRBV19 and J usage is TRBJ1-5; 9 positions agree with TRBD1. J lost 6 bases, V lost 4 bases, and 10 bases had no gene match. CDR3 length equals 16 residues. Germline values: CDR1 LNHDA, CDR2 SQIVND (reference sequence). CDR3 coding DNA: TGTGCCAGTAGTAGGGCGACAGGGGGATCTACTCAGCCCCAGCATTTT. As protein: CASSRATGGSTQPQHF.

The V and J genes are TRBV5-1 and TRBJ1-4; D unclear. Germline loops: CDR1 SGHRS, CDR2 YFSETQ. Deletions cut 0 bases from V and 7 bases from J, with 7 bases between. The CDR3 extends over 13 amino acids. The CDR3 spells CASSLGVLEKLFF. The CDR3 DNA follows: TGCGCCAGCAGCTTGGGAGTTCTTGAAAAACTGTTTTTT.

The DNA for the CDR3 is TGTGCCAGCAGCCCTCGCCAGGGCGCCACTGAAGCTTTCTTT. This gives the protein CASSPRQGATEAFF. The chain joins TRBV5-5 to TRBJ1-1; weak D call: TRBD1 (5 bases). The CDR3 is 14 residues long. Germline lookup yields CDR1 SGHKS and CDR2 YYEKEE (reference sequence). The germline V and J ends were trimmed by 4 bases and 4 bases, with 14 bases remaining between them.

This chain joins TRBV19 and TRBJ1-1; no firm D call. Germline loops: CDR1 LNHDA, CDR2 SQIVND (reference sequence). Trimming removed 3 bases from V and 0 bases from J, with 8 bases in between. This CDR3 contains 14 residues. The CDR3 coding sequence is TGTGCCAGTAGTATTAATAGAGTGAACACTGAAGCTTTCTTT. Its translation is CASSINRVNTEAFF.

The CDR3 sequence is CASSEGQSYGYTF. The CDR3 DNA reads TGTGCCAGCAGTGAAGGACAGAGCTATGGCTACACCTTC. The chain combines TRBV6-1 with TRBJ1-2; a weak D match, TRBD1 (5 bases). The CDR3 contains 13 residues. CDR1 and CDR2 (germline): MNHNS, SASEGT. The V end lost 1 base, the J end lost 4 bases, and 7 bases lay between the germline ends.

CDR3 protein: CASSPKWASGGSHQETQYF. CDR3 nucleotide sequence: TGTGCCAGCAGCCCCAAGTGGGCTAGCGGGGGTAGTCACCAAGAGACCCAGTACTTC. The chain couples TRBV13 to TRBJ2-5; 10 nucleotides agree with TRBD2. Trimming at V came to 5 bases and at J to 0 bases, leaving 15 bases not matched to a gene. CDR1 PRHDT and CDR2 FYEKMQ come from the germline V gene (reference sequence). The CDR3 is made up of 19 amino acids.

V and J are TRBV3-1 (or the pseudogene TRBV3-2) and TRBJ1-1; tentatively, D is TRBD1 (6 bases). The V gene lost 4 bases and the J gene lost 1 base, with 10 bases spanning the gap. Looked up from germline, CDR1 is LGHDT and CDR2 is YNNKEL (reference sequence). The CDR3 spans 14 residues. The CDR3 region has the DNA TGTGCCAGCAGCCGCCTACAGGGGAACACTGAAGCTTTCTTT. This translates into CASSRLQGNTEAFF.

The chain combines TRBV7-9 with TRBJ2-7; the D is unclear. Trimming stripped 1 base from V and 3 bases from J, with 10 bases between. Germline CDR1 and CDR2: SEHNR and FQNEAQ (reference sequence). The CDR3 is 14 amino acids. The CDR3 spells CASSLGLLVYEQYF. The CDR3 coding sequence is TGTGCCAGCAGCTTAGGACTCCTAGTCTACGAGCAGTACTTC. Looking up the rest from reference TRBV7-9 and TRBJ2-7 gives the full variable domain: DTGVSQNPRHKITKRGQNVTFRCDPISEHNRLYWYRQTLGQGPEFLTYFQNEAQLEKSRLLSDRFSAERPKGSFSTLEIQRTEQGDSAMYLCASSLGLLVYEQYFGPGTRLTVT.

The chain links TRBV7-2 to TRBJ1-3; 7 bases map to TRBD1. Trimming cost V 2 bases and J 5 bases; bases outside gene matches: 9. Germline CDR1 SGHTA, CDR2 FQGNSA. The CDR3 has 16 residues. Here the CDR3 DNA reads TGTGCCAGCAGCTTATGGGGAGGACAGGACAGAAACACCATATATTTT. Its protein is CASSLWGGQDRNTIYF.

The chain is built from TRBV7-9 and TRBJ2-5; 7 nucleotides agree with TRBD1. From germline, CDR1 is SEHNR and CDR2 FQNEAQ (reference sequence). This CDR3 spans 15 amino acids. V dropped 4 bases and J dropped 1; count of bases not matched to a gene: 6. The CDR3 loop is CASSSNNRGQETQYF. The CDR3 bases are TGTGCCAGCAGCTCCAACAACAGGGGCCAAGAGACCCAGTACTTC.

This clone appeared a few times. The chain uses TRBV19 and TRBJ1-4; 7 bases agree with TRBD1. Looked up from germline, CDR1 is LNHDA and CDR2 is SQIVND (reference sequence). The CDR3 contains 12 residues. V was clipped by 9 bases and J by 9 bases; unmatched bases: 7. CDR3 DNA sequence: TGTGCCAGCAAGCAGGGGGTCCAAAAACTGTTTTTT. It yields the protein CASKQGVQKLFF.

The gene calls are TRBV18 and TRBJ1-2, with D possibly matching TRBD1 (5 bases). Germline CDR1 is KGHSH and CDR2 is LQKENI. V was cut by 3 bases and J by 4 bases, with 12 bases left in between. The CDR3 spans 14 residues. CDR3 nucleotide sequence: TGTGCCAGCTCACCTTCGGGGGTCGGCTATGGCTACACCTTC. Its protein product is CASSPSGVGYGYTF.

A remark on this clone: This specimen includes other DNA sequences encoding the same CDR3. The chain has TRBV11-2 and TRBJ1-2, with D maybe TRBD1 (6 bases). V lost 5 bases and J 3 bases, leaving 10 bases between the germline ends. CDR1 SGHAT and CDR2 FQNNGV come from the germline V gene. The CDR3 spans 13 residues. CDR3 nucleotides: TGTGCCAGCAGCCCGGACAGAGACTATGGCTACACCTTC. Encoded protein: CASSPDRDYGYTF.

The chain is built from TRBV28 and TRBJ1-3; D is unresolved. The CDR3 has 16 amino acids. Looked up from germline, CDR1 is MDHEN and CDR2 is SYDVKM. Trimming cost V 3 bases and J 1 base, with 13 bases left between them. CDR3 in DNA: TGTGCCAGCAGTTTTCCCGCAGTGCCTTCTGGAAACACCATATATTTT. Translation: CASSFPAVPSGNTIYF.

This chain connects TRBV29-1 to TRBJ1-1; no definite D call. Germline loops: CDR1 SQVTM, CDR2 ANQGSEA. The length of the CDR3 is 11 residues. V dropped 4 bases and J dropped 5 bases, with 8 bases sitting between them. Written as DNA, the CDR3 is TGCAGCGTTGTGAGGGCTACTGAAGCTTTCTTT. Its protein is CSVVRATEAFF.

The chain recombines TRBV6-5 with TRBJ2-1, with D possibly matching TRBD1 (5 bases). The CDR3 sequence is 13 residues long. The V end lost 7 bases, the J end lost 4 bases, and 11 bases lay between the germline ends. Germline-derived CDR1 and CDR2 are MNHEY and SVGAGI. The CDR3 nucleotides are TGTGCCAGCACCCTGACAGAATACAATGAGCAGTTCTTC. This codes for CASTLTEYNEQFF.